The sequence of this TCR beta chain was determined in a study of identical twins. General observations from the study: Insertion counts were lower in abundant cord blood beta clonotypes, a trend that memory repertoires did not show.

TCRdb called the 5' RACE reads again in MiXCR, with one record for every CDR3 protein. The sample includes roughly 700,000 distinct CDR3 sequences, around 8.6% of them seen just once. This clonotype was detected only a few times. No antigen is known for it. The CDR3 is 16 amino acids. In germline, CDR1 is MNHEY, CDR2 SVGEGT. Germline trimming cut 7 bases from V and 7 bases from J; bases unmatched to any gene: 17. This sample also appeared in a second study, on yellow fever vaccine responses in identical twins.

The source material was PBMCs. The chain recombines TRBV6-2 or TRBV6-3 with TRBJ2-7; TRBD2 matches 9 bases. The clonotype originates from a woman between 18 and 30 years old in good health. The DNA for the CDR3 is TGTGCCAGCACCCTCCCAACGGCGGGAGGGCCGGAAGAGCAGTACTTC. Protein: CASTLPTAGGPEEQYF.